The clone carrying this TCR beta chain appeared once. As yet, its antigen is unknown. The CDR3 has 14 amino acids. V was clipped by 6 bases and J by 8 bases; unmatched bases: 10. Germline V gives CDR1 SQVTM, CDR2 ANQGSEA. Measured with immunoSEQ multiplex PCR; TCRdb has only the in-frame clones, and not every one. The profile shows over 130,000 clones, more than 85% of them singletons. This entry comes from a study of T cell responses to AZD1222 COVID-19 vaccine. General observations from the study: Repertoires were obtained solely post-peak T cell response. Just a handful of people given AZD1222 tested seropositive at baseline.

Here the sequenced sample was peripheral blood, taken 28 days after the second AZD1222 dose. The receptor was derived from an adult who received the AZD1222 COVID-19 vaccine. The rearrangement links TRBV29-1 to TRBJ1-4; the match to TRBD1 covers 9 bases. CDR3 coding DNA: TGCAGCGTGGCCCCGGGACAGGGAAAGGAAAAACTGTTTTTT. This codes for CSVAPGQGKEKLFF.